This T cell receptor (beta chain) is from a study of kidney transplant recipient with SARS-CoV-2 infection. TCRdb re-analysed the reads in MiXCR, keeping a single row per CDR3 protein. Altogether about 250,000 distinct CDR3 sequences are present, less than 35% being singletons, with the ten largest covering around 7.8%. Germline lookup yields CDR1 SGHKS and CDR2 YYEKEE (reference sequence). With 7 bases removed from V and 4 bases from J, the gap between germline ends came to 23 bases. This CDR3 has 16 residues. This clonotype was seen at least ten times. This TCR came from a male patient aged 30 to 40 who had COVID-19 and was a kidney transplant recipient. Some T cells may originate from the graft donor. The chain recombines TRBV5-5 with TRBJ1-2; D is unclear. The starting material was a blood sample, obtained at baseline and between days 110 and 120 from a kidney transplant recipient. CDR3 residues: CASDNNVSRKTYGYTF. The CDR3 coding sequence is TGTGCCAGCGACAATAATGTCTCGCGAAAGACCTATGGCTACACCTTC.